This T cell receptor (beta chain) was identified during a study of T cell responses to AZD1222 COVID-19 vaccine. Notes on the study in general: Increased Spike-specific TCR breadth and depth were observed after two AZD1222 doses.

CDR3 length: 14 residues. V lost 0 bases and J 7 bases, leaving 12 bases between the germline ends. Germline CDR1 MNHEY, CDR2 SMNVEV (reference sequence). Clones were read by immunoSEQ multiplex PCR, and TCRdb kept only the in-frame ones, dropping some. The table has about 120,000 clones, roughly 89% seen once. Concerning this clone: Its antigen is currently unknown.

The material was peripheral blood, obtained on day 0 of AZD1222 vaccination. The chain employs TRBV27 and TRBJ1-2; weak D call: TRBD1 (6 bases). This TCR was recovered from an adult in good health. CDR3 in amino acids: CASSLSGGGGGYTF. The CDR3 bases are TGTGCCAGCAGTTTATCAGGGGGTGGTGGTGGCTACACCTTC.